The T cell receptor beta chain under discussion was sequenced for a study of regulatory T cells in long-lasting Graves disease. In germline, CDR1 is SNHLY, CDR2 FYNNEI. This CDR3 is built from 13 residues. V lost 10 bases and J 4 bases, leaving 14 bases between the germline ends. Building the TCR beta libraries relied on iRepertoire HTBI primers, and CDR3 regions underwent Arm-PCR. A single record per CDR3 protein comes from TCRdb applying MiXCR to the multiplex PCR reads. The data show some 500,000 distinct CDR3 sequences, 15% to 20% seen once. This clonotype occurred many times. Time point meaning: newly diagnosed GD, antithyroid drugs for less than 3 months. PBMC RNA served as the TCR library source. These data were likewise used in another study, on T cells in Graves' hyperthyroidism and ophthalmopathy.

The chain links TRBV2 to TRBJ1-5, with D possibly being TRBD1 (6 bases). This TCR was sampled from a woman in her forties or fifties with Graves disease. The material sequenced was peripheral blood mononuclear cells (PBMCs), taken at new diagnosis, from a patient treated with antithyroid drugs. As DNA, the CDR3 is TGTGCCACCCAGGACAGAGAGAATCAGCCCCAGCATTTT. Residues: CATQDRENQPQHF.